This TCR beta chain was captured in a study of blood T cell repertoires in COVID-19. Study background: There were acute and convalescent COVID-19 samples, and they came from the United States, Italy and Spain.

This clone was counted once. Original methodology: Amplification from reference gene primers served as the basis for estimated nucleated cell counts. TCRdb's copy holds only in-frame clones and misses some; the assay was immunoSEQ multiplex PCR. V and J calls and clone size are those listed in that table; D and trimming were worked out from the DNA. The repertoire holds roughly 310,000 clones, roughly 90% seen once, with less than 3.5% in the top ten. Looked up from germline, CDR1 is MNHEY and CDR2 is SVGAGI. This CDR3 region has 15 residues. The V and J ends lost 6 bases and 1 base, in that order; junction bases with no gene match: 6. Seattle patients were enrolled during active infection and followed longitudinally.

The source of this sequence is a woman aged 30 to 39 with COVID-19, enrolled during active disease. V gene TRBV6-5 combines with J gene TRBJ1-3, with 7 bases identical to TRBD1. Sequencing was done on a sample of peripheral blood. Here the CDR3 reads CASRTTGESGNTIYF. In DNA form, the CDR3 reads TGTGCCAGCAGGACAACAGGGGAATCTGGAAACACCATATATTTT.